The present T cell receptor beta chain was sequenced within a study of OX40 agonist ivuxolimab in advanced cancers. Germline V gives CDR1 SGDLS, CDR2 YYNGEE. The V end lost 0 bases, the J end lost 1 base, and 10 bases lay between the germline ends. This CDR3 comprises 15 residues. Data came from immunoSEQ multiplex PCR; TCRdb stores just in-frame clones and leaves some out. The table lists fewer than 120,000 clones, roughly nine tenths of them singletons, with 0.27% in the top ten. Prior autoimmune disease or systemic immunosuppression barred patients. The source of this sequence is an adult with an advanced solid tumor such as melanoma, head and neck, liver or kidney cancer. The chain employs TRBV9 and TRBJ1-1; D is ambiguous. Sequenced material: CD4+ or CD8+ T cells sorted from blood, taken in a trial of the OX40 agonist ivuxolimab. The CDR3 DNA reads TGTGCCAGCAGCGTAGTTTCCACCCAGAACACTGAAGCTTTCTTT. Translating gives CASSVVSTQNTEAFF.